The 25 T cell receptor beta chains in this list originate from one sample, sequenced in a study of identical twins. TCRdb itself ran the 5' RACE reads through MiXCR, one entry per CDR3 protein. The sample carries hundreds of thousands of distinct CDR3 sequences, 5.5% to 6.5% recorded once. Sequenced: naive T cells sorted from blood. The receptors were sampled from a man aged 18-30 years in good health.

This clonotype was seen ten or more times. The genes are TRBV20-1 and TRBJ2-1; unclear D gene. This CDR3 has 13 amino acids. Germline loops: CDR1 DFQATT, CDR2 SNEGSKA (reference sequence). The ends were cut back, 4 bases at V and 3 bases at J, with 10 bases in the middle. The chain's CDR3 is CSAIPSYYNEQFF. CDR3 bases: TGCAGTGCTATCCCTTCTTACTACAATGAGCAGTTCTTC.

This clonotype was seen repeatedly, ten times or more. The chain has TRBV27 and TRBJ2-7, with D possibly being TRBD2 (6 bases). Trimming removed 2 bases at V and 4 bases at J, with 12 bases between. Germline V gene sequence: CDR1 MNHEY, CDR2 SMNVEV (reference sequence). CDR3 size: 14 residues. The CDR3 DNA sequence: TGTGCCAGCAGTTTAGTTCCCGGAGGGTACGAGCAGTACTTC. As protein: CASSLVPGGYEQYF.

Ten or more counts support this clonotype. The gene calls are TRBV27 and TRBJ2-7, with 13 bases aligning to TRBD2. V shed 5 bases and J 5 bases; nucleotides not matched to a gene: 12. CDR1 and CDR2 (germline): MNHEY, SMNVEV (reference sequence). The CDR3 runs 17 residues. The CDR3 DNA reads TGTGCCAGCAGTCCCCGTTCACTAGCGGGAGGGCAGAACGAGCAGTACTTC. Translating gives CASSPRSLAGGQNEQYF.

V and J are TRBV11-1 and TRBJ2-7, with D hard to call. With 2 bases removed from V and 3 bases from J, the gap between germline ends came to 14 bases. Germline V CDR1 and CDR2: SGHAT, FQDESV (reference sequence). The CDR3 totals 15 residues. DNA for the CDR3: TGTGCCAGCAGCTTACGTCGGGTGGGAAACTACGAGCAGTACTTC. Translating gives CASSLRRVGNYEQYF.

This clonotype was detected many times. The V and J genes are TRBV20-1 and TRBJ1-3; D gene uncertain. The V and J ends lost 1 base and 4 bases respectively, with 11 bases between them. Per germline, CDR1 DFQATT and CDR2 SNEGSKA (reference sequence). This CDR3 region has 14 residues. CDR3 bases: TGCAGTGCTAGAGCGGACTCCCGCGGAAACACCATATATTTT. Protein: CSARADSRGNTIYF.

This clonotype was observed a few times. The chain carries TRBV20-1 and TRBJ2-7; tentatively, D is TRBD1 (6 bases). The ends were cut back, 0 bases at V and 0 bases at J, with 12 bases in the middle. Germline V lookup: CDR1 DFQATT, CDR2 SNEGSKA (reference sequence). The CDR3 runs 15 residues. Here the CDR3 DNA reads TGCAGTGCTAGAGACATCGGACAGAACTCCTACGAGCAGTACTTC. It codes for CSARDIGQNSYEQYF.

This clonotype was recorded many times. Germline and junction disagree at one end, which may indicate a read error. The rearrangement links TRBV28 to TRBJ2-3; 9 nucleotides line up with TRBD2. The CDR3 consists of 16 residues. CDR1 MDHEN and CDR2 SYDVKM come from the germline V gene. The CDR3 sequence: CASILRAGGQIDTQYF. The CDR3 DNA follows: TGTGCCAGCATTTTACGGGCGGGAGGGCAAATAGATACGCAGTATTTT.

This clonotype was counted many times. The gene calls are TRBV10-3 and TRBJ2-7; possibly TRBD2 for D (6 bases). The V end was cut by 8 bases, the J end by 0 bases, with 11 bases between. There are 13 residues in the CDR3. Germline loops: CDR1 ENHRY, CDR2 SYGVKD. CDR3 bases: TGTGCCATCCATGCGGGGCTCTCCTACGAGCAGTACTTC. Translating it yields CAIHAGLSYEQYF.

Concerning this clonotype itself: A single base separates this from a much larger clone, so it may be a read error. The CDR3 nucleotides read TGCGCCAGCAGCCAAGTCGGGACAGGGGTCACCGGGGAGCTGTATTTT. Translation: CASSQVGTGVTGELYF. The J gene is TRBJ2-2, the V gene TRBV4-3, with TRBD1 matching over 10 bases. Germline assignment: CDR1 LGHNA and CDR2 YSLEER. This CDR3 region has 16 residues.

There are many counts of this clonotype. This chain uses TRBV28 with TRBJ2-7, with 10 bases aligning to TRBD2. Germline trimming cut 2 bases from V and 5 bases from J; bases unmatched to any gene: 12. CDR1 is MDHEN and CDR2 is SYDVKM in the germline V gene. The CDR3 contains 17 residues. The DNA for the CDR3 is TGTGCCAGCAGTTTAGGAGCGGGAGGGCCTAGTCGCGACGAGCAGTACGTC. Protein product: CASSLGAGGPSRDEQYV.

This clonotype was seen many times. The chain is built from TRBV20-1 and TRBJ1-4, with a tentative D call TRBD1 (6 bases). CDR3 length equals 18 residues. Germline CDR1 and CDR2: DFQATT and SNEGSKA (reference sequence). With 3 bases removed from V and 7 bases from J, the gap between germline ends came to 27 bases. CDR3 sequence reads: CSASFEQGRIARGEKLFF. As DNA, the CDR3 is TGCAGTGCTAGCTTCGAACAGGGTCGGATTGCAAGGGGTGAAAAACTGTTTTTT.

This clonotype showed up many times. The chain joins TRBV20-1 to TRBJ1-2; no definite D call. The CDR3 has 17 residues. Per the germline V gene, CDR1 is DFQATT and CDR2 is SNEGSKA (reference sequence). V was trimmed by 0 bases and J by 0 bases, leaving 17 bases between them. The CDR3 protein is CSARDRRRRSSNYGYTF. CDR3 bases: TGCAGTGCTAGAGATCGGAGGAGGCGGTCTTCTAACTATGGCTACACCTTC.

In this sample, this clonotype turned up many times. This chain uses TRBV10-3 with TRBJ1-2; maybe TRBD1 (6 bases). V lost 0 bases and J 4 bases, leaving 15 bases between the germline ends. In germline, CDR1 is ENHRY, CDR2 SYGVKD. This CDR3 comprises 16 residues. The CDR3 loop reads CAISESVDSTFYGYTF. The CDR3 region has the DNA TGTGCCATCAGTGAGTCGGTGGACAGTACTTTCTATGGCTACACCTTC.

This clonotype was found a few times. The V call is TRBV7-2, the J call TRBJ2-1; possible D gene TRBD2, 6 bases. Trimming left V 1 base short and J 0 bases short, with 13 bases between. Germline values: CDR1 SGHTA, CDR2 FQGNSA. CDR3 length equals 17 residues. The CDR3 sequence: CASSLVQRASSYNEQFF. CDR3 nucleotide sequence: TGTGCCAGCAGCTTAGTTCAGCGGGCCAGCTCCTACAATGAGCAGTTCTTC.

This clonotype was detected ten times or more. V usage is TRBV12-3 or TRBV12-4 and J usage is TRBJ1-2, with D possibly matching TRBD1 (5 bases). Trimming left V 5 bases short and J 8 bases short, with 21 bases between. The CDR3 length is 15 residues. The CDR3, as DNA: TGTGCCAGCAGTACCGGGGACTCCTTTACGGGAGGCTACACCTTC. Protein product: CASSTGDSFTGGYTF.

This clonotype was recorded many times. The genes are TRBV10-1 and TRBJ2-7, with D perhaps matching TRBD1 (6 bases). From germline, CDR1 is WNHNN and CDR2 SYGVQD (reference sequence). The length of the CDR3 is 15 residues. V was pared by 8 bases and J by 2 bases, with 19 bases between. The CDR3 protein is CASRGQNRATYEQYV. The CDR3 DNA is TGCGCCAGCCGTGGGCAAAACAGGGCTACCTACGAGCAGTACGTC.

The V call is TRBV28, the J call TRBJ2-4, with D possibly matching TRBD1 (5 bases). Germline values: CDR1 MDHEN, CDR2 SYDVKM. The V end was cut by 3 bases, the J end by 2 bases, with 14 bases between. The CDR3 has 16 amino acids. CDR3 bases: TGTGCCAGCAGTTTCTATAGGGGCGATTCCAAAAACATTCAGTACTTC. This gives the protein CASSFYRGDSKNIQYF.

This clonotype came up many times. CDR3 sequence: CSLRTGTNTEAFF. The DNA of the CDR3 is TGCAGCCTTCGGACAGGGACGAACACTGAAGCTTTCTTT. V usage is TRBV29-1 and J usage is TRBJ1-1; TRBD1 matches 8 bases. CDR1 is SQVTM, CDR2 ANQGSEA, per germline. The CDR3 spans 13 residues. J gave up 1 base and V 8 bases, and 6 bases lay outside the gene matches.

This clonotype occurred many times. CDR3 DNA: TGTGCCAGCAGGGTTGGAGGGGACGAGCAGTACTTC. Translation: CASRVGGDEQYF. This sequence joins TRBV11-2 and TRBJ2-7; D is perhaps TRBD2 (6 bases). The CDR3 length is 12 residues. The germline V and J ends were trimmed by 6 bases and 5 bases, with 11 bases remaining between them. From germline, CDR1 is SGHAT and CDR2 FQNNGV. Together with reference TRBV11-2 and TRBJ2-7, the CDR3 gives the full variable domain: EAGVAQSPRYKIIEKRQSVAFWCNPISGHATLYWYQQILGQGPKLLIQFQNNGVVDDSQLPKDRFSAERLKGVDSTLKIQPAKLEDSAVYLCASRVGGDEQYFGPGTRLTVT.

In this sample, this clonotype turned up many times. This chain connects TRBV5-6 to TRBJ2-2, with TRBD1 as a possible D gene (6 bases). Looked up from germline, CDR1 is SGHDT and CDR2 is YYEEEE. The CDR3 spans 14 residues. Trimming cost V 5 bases and J 1 base, with 9 bases left between them. CDR3 in DNA: TGTGCCAGCAGACCCAGGGGGAACACCGGGGAGCTGTTTTTT. Translated, it gives CASRPRGNTGELFF.

The table lists this clonotype with a few counts. The chain employs TRBV12-3 or TRBV12-4 and TRBJ1-6, with D hard to call. The CDR3 is 12 amino acids. The ends were cut back, 8 bases at V and 11 bases at J, with 13 bases in the middle. The CDR3 DNA reads as TGTGCCAGCGGGCAGGAGTATCCACCCCTCCACTTT. It is translated as CASGQEYPPLHF.

This clonotype was seen ten or more times. This chain's CDR3 is CASSFNTDYGYTF. CDR3 sequence (DNA): TGCGCCAGCAGCTTCAACACCGACTATGGCTACACCTTC. This chain uses TRBV5-1 with TRBJ1-2; D is unresolved. The CDR3 length is 13 residues. With 2 bases removed from V and 3 bases from J, the gap between germline ends came to 8 bases. CDR1 and CDR2 from the germline V gene are SGHRS and YFSETQ.

This clonotype was observed at least ten times. For the CDR3, the DNA is TGTGCCATCAGTGCCCCTTCCACTGAAGCTTTCTTT. As protein: CAISAPSTEAFF. V usage is TRBV10-3 and J usage is TRBJ1-1; D not resolved. V was shortened by 4 bases and J by 4 bases, with 7 bases between the two germline ends. Germline CDR1 and CDR2: ENHRY and SYGVKD. The CDR3 has 12 amino acids.

This clonotype has just a few counts. The V gene is TRBV20-1, the J gene TRBJ2-1; 16 nucleotides align to TRBD2. This CDR3 has 19 amino acids. CDR1 DFQATT and CDR2 SNEGSKA come from the germline V gene (reference sequence). With 4 bases clipped from V and 4 bases from J, the junction kept 13 bases outside the gene matches. CDR3 amino acids: CSATKEGTSGRATYNEQFF. The CDR3 bases are TGCAGTGCTACCAAGGAAGGGACTAGCGGGAGGGCAACTTACAATGAGCAGTTCTTC.

This clonotype was counted at least ten times. The V gene is TRBV4-1, the J gene TRBJ1-1, with no clear D. Trimming removed 1 base at V and 3 bases at J, with 6 bases between. This CDR3 comprises 13 residues. Germline loops: CDR1 MGHRA, CDR2 YSYEKL. CDR3 amino acids: CASSQVADTEAFF. Written as DNA, the CDR3 is TGCGCCAGCAGCCAAGTAGCGGACACTGAAGCTTTCTTT.